This entry lists 3 T cell receptor beta chains sequenced from one sample in a study of blood T cell repertoires in COVID-19. TCRdb's copy holds only in-frame clones and misses some; the assay was immunoSEQ multiplex PCR. The sample yields 200,000 or so clones, about 85% seen once. Specimen: peripheral blood. These receptors were collected from a man in his 70s with acute or convalescent COVID-19.

On this clone itself: The germline gene is not matched at one end of the junction; a read error may be the cause. The gene calls are TRBV2 and TRBJ2-5; 11 bases fit TRBD2. The CDR3 extends over 20 amino acids. Germline V gives CDR1 SNHLY, CDR2 FYNNEI. The CDR3 DNA sequence: TGTGGCAGCAGTGACGTAGCACCGGGACTAGCGGAACAGCGAGGGGAGACCCAGTACTTC. Residues: CGSSDVAPGLAEQRGETQYF.

The chain links TRBV6-5 to TRBJ1-6; D gene unclear. CDR1 MNHEY and CDR2 SVGAGI come from the germline V gene. This CDR3 spans 13 amino acids. The V and J ends lost 7 bases and 10 bases respectively, with 14 bases between them. The chain's CDR3 is CASTENWRSPLHF. CDR3 nucleotides: TGTGCCAGCACCGAAAACTGGCGGTCACCCCTCCACTTT.

The chain has TRBV29-1 and TRBJ2-3; a possible D gene is TRBD2 (5 bases). This CDR3 region has 12 residues. V was cut by 4 bases and J by 2 bases, with 7 bases left in between. Germline CDR1 and CDR2: SQVTM and ANQGSEA. Written as DNA, the CDR3 is TGCAGCGTTGGGACTGACACAGATACGCAGTATTTT. As protein: CSVGTDTDTQYF.